The 22 T cell receptor beta chains below were found in one sample sequenced in a study of blood T cell repertoires in COVID-19. This table comes from immunoSEQ multiplex PCR, and its TCRdb copy is limited to in-frame clones, with some not included. Here the sample spans fewer than 70,000 clones, approximately 85% being singletons. The material sequenced was peripheral blood. The receptors shown here come from a man aged 45-65 years with acute or convalescent COVID-19.

The chain uses TRBV6-1 and TRBJ1-6; TRBD1 aligns across 7 bases. CDR3 length: 16 residues. The trim removed 4 bases at V and 7 bases at J, leaving 10 bases unmatched. Germline values: CDR1 MNHNS, CDR2 SASEGT. The CDR3 region has the DNA TGTGCCAGCAGTGCAGGGACAGCCTTCAACAATTCACCCCTCCACTTT. It specifies CASSAGTAFNNSPLHF.

This sequence joins TRBV4-2 and TRBJ2-5; TRBD2 agrees at 9 bases. Per the germline V gene, CDR1 is LGHNA and CDR2 is YNFKEQ. This CDR3 spans 16 amino acids. After removal of 1 base from V and 1 base from J, the junction contained 4 bases not matched to a gene. The CDR3 DNA is TGTGCCAGCAGCCAAGTCCTAGCGGGGATCCAAGAGACCCAGTACTTC. Translated: CASSQVLAGIQETQYF.

V and J are TRBV5-5 and TRBJ2-2; 8 bases are shared with TRBD1. V dropped 4 bases and J dropped 7; count of bases not matched to a gene: 12. The CDR3 has 16 residues. The germline gives CDR1 SGHKS, CDR2 YYEKEE (reference sequence). CDR3 sequence reads: CASSKVGQGGGGELFF. As DNA, the CDR3 is TGTGCCAGCAGCAAGGTTGGACAGGGCGGAGGCGGGGAGCTGTTTTTT.

The chain has TRBV3-1 (or the pseudogene TRBV3-2) and TRBJ2-5; D is possibly TRBD1 (5 bases). The germline V gene encodes CDR1 LGHDT and CDR2 YNNKEL (reference sequence). There are 14 residues in the CDR3. Trimming stripped 3 bases from V and 5 bases from J, with 13 bases between. The CDR3 reads CASSHSDITETQYF. Here the CDR3 DNA reads TGTGCCAGCAGCCATTCGGACATCACGGAGACCCAGTACTTC.

V gene TRBV7-6 combines with J gene TRBJ1-1, with 7 positions matching TRBD1. The germline V gene has CDR1 SGHVS and CDR2 FNYEAQ. V was pared by 2 bases and J by 1 base, with 4 bases of the junction left unmatched. The CDR3 length is 15 residues. CDR3 coding DNA: TGTGCCAGCAGCTTAATAGACAGGGAGAACACTGAAGCTTTCTTT. This encodes CASSLIDRENTEAFF.

The chain carries TRBV15 and TRBJ1-4, with D perhaps TRBD1 (5 bases). The V gene lost 0 bases and the J gene lost 11 bases, with 10 bases spanning the gap. The CDR3 consists of 13 residues. CDR1 and CDR2 from the germline V gene are LNHNV and YYDKDF (reference sequence). CDR3 DNA sequence: TGTGCCACCAGCAGAGAGGGGGGTGAGAAACTGTTTTTT. Its protein product is CATSREGGEKLFF.

V usage is TRBV19 and J usage is TRBJ1-2; D is unresolved. Between the trimmed V and J ends, which lost 3 bases and 3 bases, there was a span of 8 bases. The CDR3 consists of 13 residues. CDR1 and CDR2 from the germline V gene are LNHDA and SQIVND (reference sequence). CDR3 sequence reads: CASSISLYYGYTF. CDR3 nucleotides: TGTGCCAGTAGTATCTCCCTCTACTATGGCTACACCTTC.

The chain is built from TRBV4-2 and TRBJ2-1, with 10 bases that match TRBD2. The CDR3 loop spans 15 amino acids. CDR1 and CDR2 from the germline V gene are LGHNA and YNFKEQ. Trimming removed 0 bases from V and 8 bases from J; junction bases left unmatched: 4. This chain's CDR3 is CASSQEPTSGDEQFF. The CDR3 nucleotides read TGTGCCAGCAGCCAAGAACCTACTAGCGGGGATGAGCAGTTCTTC.

The chain combines TRBV4-1 with TRBJ2-1; possible D gene TRBD2, 6 bases. Germline V gives CDR1 MGHRA, CDR2 YSYEKL. The CDR3 runs to 14 residues. V was clipped by 3 bases and J by 9 bases, with 15 bases between them. CDR3 coding DNA: TGCGCCAGCAGCCACGTCTATCGGGGGACTGAGCAGTTCTTC. Translation: CASSHVYRGTEQFF.

The CDR3 loop is CASSLEMRGRTGELFF. CDR3 DNA sequence: TGTGCCAGCAGCTTGGAAATGCGGGGGCGGACCGGGGAGCTGTTTTTT. The chain has TRBV5-4 and TRBJ2-2, with a weak D call TRBD2 (7 bases). Trimming cost V 0 bases and J 5 bases, with 14 bases left between them. Germline V gene sequence: CDR1 SGHNT, CDR2 YYREEE (reference sequence). The CDR3 extends over 16 amino acids.

V is TRBV28 and J is TRBJ2-7, with 7 nucleotides matching TRBD2. The germline gives CDR1 MDHEN, CDR2 SYDVKM. J gave up 5 bases and V 2 bases, and 3 bases lay outside the gene matches. The CDR3 consists of 13 residues. The CDR3 coding sequence is TGTGCCAGCAGTTTAGACGGGGGGAACGAGCAGTACTTC. It is translated as CASSLDGGNEQYF.

The gene calls are TRBV12-1 and TRBJ2-2; TRBD2 was called by the table and not checked on the DNA. TRBV12-1 is noted as a pseudogene. The CDR3 has 18 residues. In DNA, the CDR3 is TGTGCCAGCAGCTCCCCTAGGGCTAGCGGGGGGGGAACCGGGGAGCTGTTTTTT. The encoded protein is CASSSPRASGGGTGELFF.

This clone has just a few counts. The chain couples TRBV10-1 to TRBJ2-5; 9 bases map to TRBD2. Trimming took 3 bases from V and 0 from J; bases not matched to a gene: 5. Germline values: CDR1 WNHNN, CDR2 SYGVQD (reference sequence). This CDR3 has 16 amino acids. CDR3 sequence: CASSDTASGDQETQYF. As DNA, the CDR3 is TGCGCCAGCAGTGACACGGCTAGCGGGGACCAAGAGACCCAGTACTTC.

The rearrangement links TRBV12-5 to TRBJ2-7; 7 bases are shared with TRBD2. CDR1 is LGHNT, CDR2 FRNRAP, per germline. The ends lost 2 bases at V and 0 bases at J; junction bases unmatched: 7. There are 16 residues in the CDR3. Here the CDR3 reads CASGLHLGGVSYEQYF. The CDR3 coding sequence is TGTGCTAGTGGTTTGCATTTGGGGGGGGTCTCCTACGAGCAGTACTTC.

The chain recombines TRBV9 with TRBJ2-2, with 8 bases identical to TRBD1. Unmatched junction bases numbered 5, after V lost 3 bases and J lost 4 bases. The CDR3 has 15 residues. Germline V gene lookup returns CDR1 SGDLS and CDR2 YYNGEE. The CDR3 DNA is TGTGCCAGCAGCGCGAGGGGACAGGTCACCGGGGAGCTGTTTTTT. Translation: CASSARGQVTGELFF.

The chain has TRBV6-5 and TRBJ1-3; 8 bases line up with TRBD1. The CDR3 is 13 amino acids. CDR1 MNHEY and CDR2 SVGAGI come from the germline V gene. The junction had 1 base not matched to a gene; V was cut back by 6 bases and J by 3 bases. This CDR3 is CASRQGGGNTIYF. CDR3 DNA sequence: TGTGCCAGCAGACAGGGGGGTGGAAACACCATATATTTT.

The CDR3 nucleotides read TGTGCCAGCAGCAAACAGGGTCGGGACGAGACCCAGTACTTC. This translates into CASSKQGRDETQYF. The V gene is TRBV6-5, the J gene TRBJ2-5; weak D call: TRBD1 (6 bases). Germline V CDR1 and CDR2: MNHEY, SVGAGI. V was cut by 6 bases and J by 5 bases, with 16 bases left in between. The CDR3 contains 14 residues.

Here the CDR3 reads CASSFTDRGDGYTF. Here the CDR3 DNA reads TGTGCCAGCAGCTTCACCGACAGGGGTGATGGCTACACCTTC. The rearrangement uses TRBV5-6 and TRBJ1-2; 8 positions match TRBD1. This CDR3 region has 14 residues. Germline CDR1 and CDR2: SGHDT and YYEEEE. The junction had 6 bases not matched to a gene; V was cut back by 2 bases and J by 6 bases.

This clone was found once. This chain connects TRBV19 to TRBJ1-1; D might be TRBD1 (6 bases). The V end lost 4 bases, the J end lost 2 bases, and 20 bases lay between the germline ends. The germline CDR1 and CDR2 sequences are LNHDA and SQIVND (reference sequence). The CDR3 is made up of 17 amino acids. In DNA, the CDR3 is TGTGCCAGTAGTAACGACCCCTCACAGGGTTCCAACACTGAAGCTTTCTTT. This gives the protein CASSNDPSQGSNTEAFF.

The chain couples TRBV10-3 to TRBJ2-3; 12 bases map to TRBD2. CDR3 length equals 14 residues. Germline V gene lookup returns CDR1 ENHRY and CDR2 SYGVKD. V shed 11 bases and J 5 bases; nucleotides not matched to a gene: 8. The CDR3 here is CASRLAGEGDTQYF. CDR3 bases: TGTGCCTCCCGACTAGCGGGGGAGGGAGATACGCAGTATTTT.

The CDR3 reads CASSPRSDRVPRLSDQPQHF. The CDR3 coding sequence is TGTGCCAGCTCACCTAGATCCGACAGGGTCCCCCGTCTCTCGGATCAGCCCCAGCATTTT. This chain links TRBV18 with TRBJ1-5; 7 nucleotides line up with TRBD1. Germline assignment: CDR1 KGHSH and CDR2 LQKENI. The junction had 22 bases not matched to a gene; V was cut back by 3 bases and J by 5 bases. The CDR3 is made up of 20 amino acids.

The chain has TRBV5-4 and TRBJ2-7; D call uncertain. From germline, CDR1 is SGHNT and CDR2 YYREEE (reference sequence). The germline V and J ends were trimmed by 0 bases and 2 bases, with 6 bases remaining between them. The CDR3 loop spans 13 amino acids. CDR3 in DNA: TGTGCCAGCAGCTTGGACAGTACCTACGAGCAGTACTTC. It translates to CASSLDSTYEQYF.